Below, 32 T cell receptor beta chains from the same sample are listed, as sequenced in a study of blood T cell repertoires in COVID-19. The data were produced by immunoSEQ multiplex PCR, yet TCRdb's version contains in-frame clones alone and is incomplete. The data show some 50,000 clones, approximately 90% seen once. The sample taken for sequencing was peripheral blood. The source is a man in his forties with acute or convalescent COVID-19.

The V and J genes are TRBV2 and TRBJ2-1; the match to TRBD2 covers 15 bases. The V and J ends lost 6 bases and 5 bases, in that order; junction bases with no gene match: 8. CDR1 and CDR2 from the germline V gene are SNHLY and FYNNEI. The CDR3 spans 17 residues. CDR3 sequence: CASSGLAGGPGNNEQFF. The CDR3 DNA reads TGTGCCAGCAGCGGACTAGCGGGAGGGCCCGGGAACAATGAGCAGTTCTTC.

The chain has TRBV10-3 and TRBJ2-7; 10 bases match TRBD2. The CDR3 spans 15 residues. Unmatched junction bases numbered 5, after V lost 2 bases and J lost 4 bases. Germline lookup yields CDR1 ENHRY and CDR2 SYGVKD. Here the CDR3 reads CAISEPLAGEYEQYF. The CDR3 DNA sequence: TGTGCCATCAGTGAGCCGCTAGCGGGAGAGTACGAGCAGTACTTC.

The chain couples TRBV4-3 to TRBJ2-7, with 7 bases that match TRBD1. The V segment lost 1 base and the J segment 6 bases; nucleotides outside the gene matches: 6. In germline, CDR1 is LGHNA, CDR2 YSLEER. This CDR3 contains 14 residues. CDR3 loop: CASSQGAGGLEQYF. In DNA form, the CDR3 reads TGCGCCAGCAGCCAAGGTGCAGGGGGTCTCGAGCAGTACTTC.

The CDR3 sequence: CASSPPLAESTDTQYF. CDR3 bases: TGTGCCAGCAGCCCCCCACTAGCGGAGAGCACAGATACGCAGTATTTT. This rearrangement joins TRBV5-5 to TRBJ2-3; TRBD2 matches at 8 bases. The CDR3 length is 16 residues. Per germline, CDR1 SGHKS and CDR2 YYEKEE (reference sequence). Germline trimming cut 4 bases from V and 0 bases from J; bases unmatched to any gene: 7.

The chain carries TRBV29-1 and TRBJ1-1, with 10 bases lining up with TRBD1. Germline CDR1 reads SQVTM; CDR2 reads ANQGSEA. The CDR3 spans 13 residues. Trimming took 7 bases from V and 5 from J; bases not matched to a gene: 7. The DNA for the CDR3 is TGCAGCGGTATGACAGGGGGCGAGACTGAAGCTTTCTTT. Translation gives CSGMTGGETEAFF.

J is TRBJ1-2 and V is TRBV14, with D unclear. The CDR3 sequence is 14 residues long. Germline V gene sequence: CDR1 SGHDN, CDR2 FVKESK. V was cut by 1 base and J by 8 bases, with 14 bases left in between. CDR3 nucleotide sequence: TGTGCCAGCAGCCAAGTTGGAGGGATTCGGGGCTACACCTTC. It yields the protein CASSQVGGIRGYTF.

The chain links TRBV19 to TRBJ1-2; D gene uncertain. The V and J ends lost 4 bases and 5 bases respectively, with 11 bases between them. Per the germline V gene, CDR1 is LNHDA and CDR2 is SQIVND (reference sequence). The CDR3 covers 13 residues. CDR3 nucleotide sequence: TGTGCCAGTAGTACCTCGATACTGTATGGCTACACCTTC. Protein sequence: CASSTSILYGYTF.

This clone was found once. The chain couples TRBV30 to TRBJ1-2; D is unclear. The CDR3 has 14 amino acids. Germline CDR1 and CDR2: GTSNPN and SVGIG (reference sequence). V dropped 0 bases and J dropped 2 bases, with 10 bases sitting between them. CDR3 nucleotides: TGTGCCTGGAGTGTGGGTCAGCGAAACTATGGCTACACCTTC. This translates into CAWSVGQRNYGYTF.

V usage is TRBV7-2 and J usage is TRBJ1-5; weak D call: TRBD1 (5 bases). Germline V CDR1 and CDR2: SGHTA, FQGNSA. This CDR3 contains 17 residues. Trimming cost V 2 bases and J 0 bases, with 14 bases left between them. For the CDR3, the DNA is TGTGCCAGCAGCTTACCGGACACCTTATATAGCAATCAGCCCCAGCATTTT. Its protein product is CASSLPDTLYSNQPQHF.

The V call is TRBV7-9, the J call TRBJ1-1; D gene unclear. This CDR3 is 16 amino acids long. V lost 7 bases and J 0 bases, leaving 18 bases between the germline ends. Germline V gene sequence: CDR1 SEHNR, CDR2 FQNEAQ (reference sequence). The CDR3 loop is CASTQIPRTVNTEAFF. CDR3 DNA sequence: TGTGCCAGCACCCAAATCCCTCGAACTGTGAACACTGAAGCTTTCTTT.

The genes are TRBV6-2 or TRBV6-3 and TRBJ2-7; 8 nucleotides line up with TRBD2. CDR3 length equals 13 residues. V lost 5 bases, J lost 2 bases, and 2 bases stayed unmatched. Germline V gene lookup returns CDR1 MNHEY and CDR2 SVGEGT. The DNA of the CDR3 is TGTGCCAGCAGTCTACTAGCGGCCTACGAGCAGTACTTC. This translates into CASSLLAAYEQYF.

The chain combines TRBV25-1 with TRBJ2-2, with D possibly being TRBD1 (5 bases). Germline V gene lookup returns CDR1 MGHDK and CDR2 SYGVNS. The CDR3 loop spans 15 amino acids. V gave up 3 bases and J gave up 3 bases, with 11 bases separating them. CDR3 loop: CASSDRRVDTGELFF. CDR3 bases: TGTGCCAGCAGTGATCGCAGGGTTGACACCGGGGAGCTGTTTTTT.

The genes are TRBV10-2 and TRBJ1-1; unclear D gene. The germline V gene has CDR1 WSHSY and CDR2 SAAADI. The CDR3 runs to 13 residues. V was cut by 2 bases and J by 5 bases, with 9 bases left in between. The CDR3 sequence is CASSEGGETEAFF. For the CDR3, the DNA is TGCGCCAGCAGTGAGGGTGGAGAGACTGAAGCTTTCTTT.

V is TRBV6-5 and J is TRBJ1-3, with TRBD1 as a possible D gene (5 bases). CDR1 and CDR2 (germline): MNHEY, SVGAGI. The CDR3 is 15 residues long. Deletions cut 7 bases from V and 3 bases from J, with 16 bases between. The CDR3 DNA reads TGTGCCAGCAATGCCGGGGGAGGAGATGGAAACACCATATATTTT. Translating gives CASNAGGGDGNTIYF.

As concerns this clone: Distinct nucleotide sequences in the sample also encode this CDR3. The rearrangement uses TRBV5-6 and TRBJ1-1; 10 bases agree with TRBD1. This CDR3 comprises 14 residues. The V segment lost 3 bases and the J segment 2 bases; nucleotides outside the gene matches: 1. Per the germline V gene, CDR1 is SGHDT and CDR2 is YYEEEE. The CDR3 here is CASSWDRGNTEAFF. As DNA, the CDR3 is TGTGCCAGCAGCTGGGACAGGGGTAACACTGAAGCTTTCTTT.

The CDR3 nucleotides are TGTGCCAGCAGCGTAGGGGAGGCGACTAGCGGTGAGCAGTACTTC. Translation: CASSVGEATSGEQYF. The chain recombines TRBV9 with TRBJ2-7; 9 nucleotides line up with TRBD2. CDR3 length: 15 amino acids. Germline CDR1 SGDLS, CDR2 YYNGEE. J gave up 7 bases and V 0 bases, and 8 bases lay outside the gene matches. The full variable domain, rest sourced from reference TRBV9 and TRBJ2-7, is DSGVTQTPKHLITATGQRVTLRCSPRSGDLSVYWYQQSLDQGLQFLIQYYNGEERAKGNILERFSAQQFPDLHSELNLSSLELGDSALYFCASSVGEATSGEQYFGPGTRLTVT.

The chain carries TRBV24-1 and TRBJ2-1, with D perhaps matching TRBD2 (5 bases). The CDR3 spans 12 residues. Trimming removed 11 bases at V and 7 bases at J, with 14 bases between. CDR1 and CDR2 from the germline V gene are KGHDR and SFDVKD. CDR3 DNA sequence: TGTGCCATCGGGAAAGAGGGTAATGAGCAGTTCTTC. This codes for CAIGKEGNEQFF.

The rearrangement links TRBV4-1 to TRBJ1-4; D gene ambiguous. CDR3 length: 16 residues. Germline CDR1 reads MGHRA; CDR2 reads YSYEKL. Trimming removed 0 bases from V and 8 bases from J, with 16 bases in between. CDR3 region: CASSQDRGDLKEKLFF. The DNA of the CDR3 is TGCGCCAGCAGCCAAGATCGGGGAGACCTCAAGGAAAAACTGTTTTTT.

The chain couples TRBV30 to TRBJ1-1, with D possibly TRBD1 on 5 matching bases. The CDR3 is 15 amino acids. The V and J ends lost 3 bases and 0 bases respectively, with 14 bases between them. The germline CDR1 and CDR2 sequences are GTSNPN and SVGIG (reference sequence). CDR3: CAWRGGLGMNTEAFF. As DNA, the CDR3 is TGTGCCTGGAGGGGGGGGTTAGGTATGAACACTGAAGCTTTCTTT.

This chain connects TRBV6-2 or TRBV6-3 to TRBJ1-5; 7 nucleotides agree with TRBD1. This CDR3 has 15 amino acids. J lost 5 bases, V lost 4 bases, and 8 bases had no gene match. In germline, CDR1 is MNHEY, CDR2 SVGEGT. CDR3 DNA: TGTGCCAGCAGTTCCCTGACAGGGAATTATCAGCCCCAGCATTTT. It yields the protein CASSSLTGNYQPQHF.

V and J are TRBV7-9 and TRBJ2-1; D is possibly TRBD1 (6 bases). Germline assignment: CDR1 SEHNR and CDR2 FQNEAQ (reference sequence). The CDR3 runs 17 residues. Trimming removed 2 bases from V and 7 bases from J, with 21 bases in between. The CDR3 loop reads CASSLRPGRGTSNEQFF. Written as DNA, the CDR3 is TGTGCCAGCAGCTTACGGCCCGGCAGGGGTACGTCGAATGAGCAGTTCTTC. Combining the CDR3 with reference TRBV7-9 and TRBJ2-1 gives the whole variable domain DTGVSQNPRHKITKRGQNVTFRCDPISEHNRLYWYRQTLGQGPEFLTYFQNEAQLEKSRLLSDRFSAERPKGSFSTLEIQRTEQGDSAMYLCASSLRPGRGTSNEQFFGPGTRLTVL.

The chain links TRBV29-1 to TRBJ1-2; TRBD1 matches at 7 bases. The V gene end was trimmed by 6 bases and the J gene end by 5 bases; junction bases not matched to a gene: 9. The CDR3 spans 13 residues. In germline, CDR1 is SQVTM, CDR2 ANQGSEA. The CDR3 sequence: CSVDRQGRYGYTF. The CDR3 bases are TGCAGCGTCGACCGACAGGGACGATATGGCTACACCTTC.

The chain is built from TRBV12-3 or TRBV12-4 and TRBJ1-4, with no clear D. V was pared by 8 bases and J by 5 bases, with 6 bases between. The CDR3 runs 11 residues. CDR3 loop: CASYKNEKLFF. The CDR3 coding sequence is TGTGCCAGCTATAAAAATGAAAAACTGTTTTTT.

The chain is built from TRBV6-5 and TRBJ1-2, with D possibly being TRBD1 (6 bases). There are 16 residues in the CDR3. CDR1 is MNHEY, CDR2 SVGAGI, per germline. V lost 0 bases, J lost 2 bases, and 13 bases lay in between. The CDR3 loop reads CASSYSEGVFNYGYTF. The CDR3 nucleotides read TGTGCCAGCAGTTACTCAGAGGGGGTATTCAACTATGGCTACACCTTC.

The V call is TRBV11-3, the J call TRBJ2-2; D ambiguous. Trimming took off 5 bases at V and 6 bases at J, with 7 bases between the two ends. This CDR3 contains 12 residues. Germline-derived CDR1 and CDR2 are SGHNT and YENEEA. CDR3 sequence: CASSRRPGELFF. Here the CDR3 DNA reads TGTGCCAGCAGCCGGAGACCCGGGGAGCTGTTTTTT.

The gene calls are TRBV7-2 and TRBJ2-2; 8 nucleotides match TRBD2. The CDR3 runs to 16 residues. The germline V gene encodes CDR1 SGHTA and CDR2 FQGNSA. V was clipped by 5 bases and J by 4 bases; unmatched bases: 9. The CDR3 DNA follows: TGTGCCAGCAGCATTAGCGGGATAGTAGGCACCGGGGAGCTGTTTTTT. This gives the protein CASSISGIVGTGELFF.

J is TRBJ2-3 and V is TRBV7-7; 7 nucleotides agree with TRBD1. V trimming: 5 bases; J trimming: 4 bases; junction bases outside the gene matches: 3. There are 13 residues in the CDR3. CDR1 is SSHAT and CDR2 is FNYEAQ in the germline V gene (reference sequence). The CDR3 loop is CASSTGAADTQYF. The CDR3 bases are TGTGCCAGCAGCACAGGGGCTGCAGATACGCAGTATTTT.

The V call is TRBV5-6, the J call TRBJ2-1, with 11 bases lining up with TRBD2. The junction had 8 bases not matched to a gene; V was cut back by 1 base and J by 5 bases. There are 17 residues in the CDR3. Germline lookup yields CDR1 SGHDT and CDR2 YYEEEE. In DNA, the CDR3 is TGTGCCAGCAGCTTGATACTAGCGGGAGATCGGAACAATGAGCAGTTCTTC. This sequence encodes CASSLILAGDRNNEQFF.

This chain joins TRBV9 and TRBJ2-6, with D possibly matching TRBD1 (6 bases). With 0 bases removed from V and 1 base from J, the gap between germline ends came to 14 bases. The CDR3 length is 18 residues. Germline V lookup: CDR1 SGDLS, CDR2 YYNGEE. This CDR3 reads CASSVALSQGSGANVLTF. The CDR3 DNA reads TGTGCCAGCAGCGTAGCCCTTTCACAGGGATCTGGGGCCAACGTCCTGACTTTC.

The chain recombines TRBV2 with TRBJ2-5; 9 positions match TRBD2. From germline, CDR1 is SNHLY and CDR2 FYNNEI. The CDR3 is 14 residues long. J gave up 1 base and V 7 bases, and 4 bases lay outside the gene matches. CDR3 residues: CASTRLAVQETQYF. The DNA of the CDR3 is TGTGCCAGCACTAGACTAGCGGTCCAAGAGACCCAGTACTTC.

The V call is TRBV4-1, the J call TRBJ2-7; the D gene is possibly TRBD2 (6 bases). CDR1 MGHRA and CDR2 YSYEKL come from the germline V gene. V lost 0 bases, J lost 4 bases, and 16 bases lay in between. This CDR3 spans 16 amino acids. The CDR3 loop is CASSQDRQGGNYEQYF. The DNA of the CDR3 is TGCGCCAGCAGCCAAGATAGGCAGGGCGGGAATTACGAGCAGTACTTC.

The V call is TRBV19, the J call TRBJ2-7; tentatively, D is TRBD1 (6 bases). Trimming left V 7 bases short and J 4 bases short, with 20 bases between. CDR3 size: 15 residues. Looked up from germline, CDR1 is LNHDA and CDR2 is SQIVND (reference sequence). CDR3 nucleotides: TGTGCCAGTATGGGGGCGCGGGTCGGGGCTTACGAGCAGTACTTC. It is translated as CASMGARVGAYEQYF.